The 10 T cell receptor beta chains presented below share a single source sample, sequenced in a study of cytomegalovirus exposure and HLA in healthy donors. It was with 60 Vbeta and 13 Jbeta primers that the PCR ran. Repertoires were generated with immunoSEQ multiplex PCR, while TCRdb's copy carries only in-frame clones and drops some. The sample lists 150,000 to 200,000 clones, approximately 88% occurring once. The specimen sequenced was PBMCs. The receptors derive from a woman aged 18 to 35 in good health and CMV-seronegative.

The rearrangement joins TRBV4-2 to TRBJ1-4, with 7 bases aligning to TRBD1. The length of the CDR3 is 15 residues. V shed 4 bases, J shed 7 bases, and the junction held 9 bases outside the gene matches. Germline V gives CDR1 LGHNA, CDR2 YNFKEQ. The CDR3 loop is CASSPQDRLGEKLFF. CDR3 in DNA: TGTGCCAGCAGCCCCCAGGACAGGCTCGGTGAAAAACTGTTTTTT.

V usage is TRBV6-1 and J usage is TRBJ1-5, with a possible D match to TRBD1 (6 bases). CDR1 is MNHNS, CDR2 SASEGT, per germline. The CDR3 contains 15 residues. Trimming stripped 6 bases from V and 0 bases from J, with 12 bases between. DNA for the CDR3: TGTGCCAGCAGACACAGGGACTATAGCAATCAGCCCCAGCATTTT. This encodes CASRHRDYSNQPQHF.

The chain employs TRBV11-2 and TRBJ2-7; D not certain. Germline assignment: CDR1 SGHAT and CDR2 FQNNGV. The CDR3 has 13 residues. With 4 bases removed from V and 5 bases from J, the gap between germline ends came to 12 bases. CDR3 in amino acids: CASSYDTWDEQYF. In DNA, the CDR3 is TGTGCCAGCAGCTACGACACTTGGGACGAGCAGTACTTC. Based on the CDR3 plus reference TRBV11-2 and TRBJ2-7, the full variable domain is EAGVAQSPRYKIIEKRQSVAFWCNPISGHATLYWYQQILGQGPKLLIQFQNNGVVDDSQLPKDRFSAERLKGVDSTLKIQPAKLEDSAVYLCASSYDTWDEQYFGPGTRLTVT.

The chain joins TRBV5-4 to TRBJ2-3; 10 bases are a match to TRBD1. V lost 4 bases to trimming and J lost 4 bases; unmatched junction nucleotides: 6. CDR3 length: 15 amino acids. CDR1 and CDR2 from the germline V gene are SGHNT and YYREEE (reference sequence). The CDR3: CASSGGQGRPDTQYF. The CDR3 bases are TGTGCCAGCAGCGGGGGACAGGGGAGGCCAGATACGCAGTATTTT.

The V call is TRBV27, the J call TRBJ2-7; D ambiguous. The CDR3 contains 13 residues. CDR1 MNHEY and CDR2 SMNVEV come from the germline V gene (reference sequence). The germline V and J ends were trimmed by 0 bases and 4 bases, with 7 bases remaining between them. The chain's CDR3 is CASSLSTRYEQYF. CDR3 sequence (DNA): TGTGCCAGCAGTTTATCGACTCGTTACGAGCAGTACTTC.

The chain carries TRBV19 and TRBJ2-1; TRBD1 aligns across 8 bases. The length of the CDR3 is 20 residues. J was trimmed by 0 bases and V by 7 bases; bases with no gene match: 20. CDR1 and CDR2 (germline): LNHDA, SQIVND (reference sequence). CDR3 in amino acids: CASTNRRTGTWVISYNEQFF. The CDR3 DNA follows: TGTGCCAGTACCAACCGACGGACAGGGACATGGGTGATCTCCTACAATGAGCAGTTCTTC.

This clone has more than one count but fewer than ten. The V gene is TRBV7-9, the J gene TRBJ1-5; tentative D call: TRBD1 (6 bases). The CDR3 spans 14 residues. V was pared by 1 base and J by 5 bases, with 9 bases between. CDR1 and CDR2 from the germline V gene are SEHNR and FQNEAQ (reference sequence). In DNA form, the CDR3 reads TGTGCCAGCAGCTTAGGGTCAGGGGATCAGCCCCAGCATTTT. Translating it yields CASSLGSGDQPQHF.

This chain connects TRBV5-4 to TRBJ1-2; 7 positions match TRBD1. The CDR3 runs 13 residues. Germline assignment: CDR1 SGHNT and CDR2 YYREEE (reference sequence). After removal of 1 base from V and 7 bases from J, the junction contained 4 bases not matched to a gene. The DNA for the CDR3 is TGTGCCAGCAGCTTGAAAGGGGGCAGTGGCTACACCTTC. The encoded protein is CASSLKGGSGYTF.

The chain joins TRBV6-6 to TRBJ1-2; 10 positions agree with TRBD1. V lost 6 bases to trimming and J lost 5 bases; unmatched junction nucleotides: 12. The CDR3 contains 16 residues. From germline, CDR1 is MNHNY and CDR2 SVGAGI (reference sequence). CDR3 amino acids: CASRTIRDRGPYGYTF. In DNA, the CDR3 is TGTGCCAGCAGGACTATCCGGGACAGGGGCCCTTATGGCTACACCTTC.

The rearrangement joins TRBV2 to TRBJ1-2; maybe TRBD1 (5 bases). The CDR3 consists of 12 residues. Per germline, CDR1 SNHLY and CDR2 FYNNEI. Between the trimmed V and J ends, which lost 6 bases and 5 bases, there was a span of 10 bases. The DNA of the CDR3 is TGTGCCAGCAGAGACGACAGTTATGGCTACACCTTC. It yields the protein CASRDDSYGYTF.